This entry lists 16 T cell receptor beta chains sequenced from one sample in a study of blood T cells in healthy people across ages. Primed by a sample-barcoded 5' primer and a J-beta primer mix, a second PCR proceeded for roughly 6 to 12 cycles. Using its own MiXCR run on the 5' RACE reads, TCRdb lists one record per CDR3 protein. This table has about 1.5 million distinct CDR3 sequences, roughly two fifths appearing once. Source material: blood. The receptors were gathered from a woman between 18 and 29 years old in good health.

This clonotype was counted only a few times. CDR3 coding DNA: TGTGCTAGTGGTCCGGAAGCCTACGAGCAGTACTTC. This translates into CASGPEAYEQYF. The rearrangement links TRBV12-5 to TRBJ2-7, with D uncertain. The CDR3 is made up of 12 amino acids. V shed 5 bases and J shed 2 bases, with 7 bases lying between them. Germline CDR1 is LGHNT and CDR2 is FRNRAP.

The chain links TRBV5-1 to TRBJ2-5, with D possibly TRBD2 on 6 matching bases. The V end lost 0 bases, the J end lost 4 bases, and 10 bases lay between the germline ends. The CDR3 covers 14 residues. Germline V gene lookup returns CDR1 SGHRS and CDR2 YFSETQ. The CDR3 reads CASSLEVGGETQYF. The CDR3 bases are TGCGCCAGCAGCTTGGAGGTGGGGGGAGAGACCCAGTACTTC.

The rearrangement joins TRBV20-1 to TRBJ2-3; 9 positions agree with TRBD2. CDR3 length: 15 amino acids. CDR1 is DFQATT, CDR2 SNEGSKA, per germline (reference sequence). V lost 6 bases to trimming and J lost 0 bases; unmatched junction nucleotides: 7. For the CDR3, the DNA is TGCAGTGCGGTCCTAGCGGGGACTAGCACAGATACGCAGTATTTT. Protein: CSAVLAGTSTDTQYF.

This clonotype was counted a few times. As DNA, the CDR3 is TGTGCCAGCCAACTAGCGGGGGTGGATACGCAGTATTTT. Protein product: CASQLAGVDTQYF. The chain recombines TRBV12-3 or TRBV12-4 with TRBJ2-3; TRBD2 aligns across 11 bases. J lost 6 bases, V lost 8 bases, and 4 bases had no gene match. The CDR3 sequence is 13 residues long.

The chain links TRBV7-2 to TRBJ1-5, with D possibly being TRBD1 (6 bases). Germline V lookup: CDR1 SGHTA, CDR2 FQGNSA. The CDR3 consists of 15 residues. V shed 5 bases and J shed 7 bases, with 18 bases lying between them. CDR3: CASSPKTRGIQPQHF. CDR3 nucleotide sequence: TGTGCCAGCAGCCCCAAGACCAGGGGAATACAGCCCCAGCATTTT.

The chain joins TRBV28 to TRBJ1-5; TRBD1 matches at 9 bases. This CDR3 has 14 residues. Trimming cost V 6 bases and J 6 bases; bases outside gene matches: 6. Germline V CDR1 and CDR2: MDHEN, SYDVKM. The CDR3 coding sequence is TGTGCCAGCAGGGGACAGGGAGATCGTCAGCCCCAGCATTTT. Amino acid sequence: CASRGQGDRQPQHF.

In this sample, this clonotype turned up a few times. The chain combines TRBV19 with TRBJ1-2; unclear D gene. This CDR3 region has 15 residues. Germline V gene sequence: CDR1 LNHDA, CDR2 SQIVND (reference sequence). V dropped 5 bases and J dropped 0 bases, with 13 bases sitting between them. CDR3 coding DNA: TGTGCCAGTAGTCCCTTCGCGGGAGCTAACTATGGCTACACCTTC. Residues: CASSPFAGANYGYTF.

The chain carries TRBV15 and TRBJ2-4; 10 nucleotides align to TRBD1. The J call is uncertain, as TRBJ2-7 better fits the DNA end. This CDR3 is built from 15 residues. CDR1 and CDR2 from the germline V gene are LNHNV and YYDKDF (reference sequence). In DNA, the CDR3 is TGTGCCACCAGCACCGGACAGGGGGAATTCTACGAGCAGTACTTC. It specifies CATSTGQGEFYEQYF.

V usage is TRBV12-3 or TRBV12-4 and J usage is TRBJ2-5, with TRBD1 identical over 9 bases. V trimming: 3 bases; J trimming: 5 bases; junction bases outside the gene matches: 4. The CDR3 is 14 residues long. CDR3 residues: CASSFDRGGETQYF. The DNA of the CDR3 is TGTGCCAGCAGTTTTGACAGGGGGGGCGAGACCCAGTACTTC.

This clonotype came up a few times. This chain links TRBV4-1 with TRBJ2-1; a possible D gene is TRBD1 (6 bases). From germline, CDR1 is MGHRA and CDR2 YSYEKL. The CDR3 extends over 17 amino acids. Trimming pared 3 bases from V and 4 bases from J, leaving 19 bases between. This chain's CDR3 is CASSHPTAVRGYNEQFF. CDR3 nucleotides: TGCGCCAGCAGCCATCCCACGGCGGTCAGGGGTTACAATGAGCAGTTCTTC.

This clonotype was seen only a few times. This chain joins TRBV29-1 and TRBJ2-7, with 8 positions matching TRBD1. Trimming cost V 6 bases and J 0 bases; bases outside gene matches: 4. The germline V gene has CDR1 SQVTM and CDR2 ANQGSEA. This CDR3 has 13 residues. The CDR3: CSVTGVNSYEQYF. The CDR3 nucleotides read TGCAGCGTGACAGGGGTTAACTCCTACGAGCAGTACTTC.

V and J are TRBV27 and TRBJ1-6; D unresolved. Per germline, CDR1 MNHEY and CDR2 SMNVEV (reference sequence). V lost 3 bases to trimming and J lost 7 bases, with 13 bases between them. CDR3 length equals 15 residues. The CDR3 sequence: CASSFLAGFNSPLHF. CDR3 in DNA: TGTGCCAGCAGTTTTCTGGCAGGATTCAATTCACCCCTCCACTTT.

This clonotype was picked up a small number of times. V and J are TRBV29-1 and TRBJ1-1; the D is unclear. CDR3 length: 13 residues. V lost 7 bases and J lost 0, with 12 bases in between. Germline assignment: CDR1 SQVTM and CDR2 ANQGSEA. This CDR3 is CSASGELNTEAFF. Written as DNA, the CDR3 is TGCAGCGCCAGTGGAGAGTTGAACACTGAAGCTTTCTTT. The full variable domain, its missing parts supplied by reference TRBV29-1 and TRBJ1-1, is SAVISQKPSRDICQRGTSLTIQCQVDSQVTMMFWYRQQPGQSLTLIATANQGSEATYESGFVIDKFPISRPNLTFSTLTVSNMSPEDSSIYLCSASGELNTEAFFGQGTRLTVV.

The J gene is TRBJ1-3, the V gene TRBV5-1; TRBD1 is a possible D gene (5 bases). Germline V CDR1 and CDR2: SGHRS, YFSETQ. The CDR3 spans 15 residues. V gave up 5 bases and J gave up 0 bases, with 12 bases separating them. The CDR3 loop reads CASSSDSRSGNTIYF. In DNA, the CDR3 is TGCGCCAGCAGTTCCGACAGCCGCTCTGGAAACACCATATATTTT. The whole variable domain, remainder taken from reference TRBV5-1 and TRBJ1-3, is KAGVTQTPRYLIKTRGQQVTLSCSPISGHRSVSWYQQTPGQGLQFLFEYFSETQRNKGNFPGRFSGRQFSNSRSEMNVSTLELGDSALYLCASSSDSRSGNTIYFGEGSWLTVV.

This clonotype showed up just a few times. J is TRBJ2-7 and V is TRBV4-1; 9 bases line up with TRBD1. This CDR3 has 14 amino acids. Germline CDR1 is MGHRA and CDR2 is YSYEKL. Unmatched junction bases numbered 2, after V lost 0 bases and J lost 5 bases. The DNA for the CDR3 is TGCGCCAGCAGCCAAGAACAGGGGGCAGACGAGCAGTACTTC. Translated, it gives CASSQEQGADEQYF.

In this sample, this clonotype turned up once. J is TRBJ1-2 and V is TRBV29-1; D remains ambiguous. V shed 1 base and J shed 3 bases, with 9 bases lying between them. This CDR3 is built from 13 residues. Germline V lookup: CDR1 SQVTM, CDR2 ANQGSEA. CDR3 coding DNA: TGCAGCGTTGAAGTCAGCAGATACTATGGCTACACCTTC. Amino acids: CSVEVSRYYGYTF.